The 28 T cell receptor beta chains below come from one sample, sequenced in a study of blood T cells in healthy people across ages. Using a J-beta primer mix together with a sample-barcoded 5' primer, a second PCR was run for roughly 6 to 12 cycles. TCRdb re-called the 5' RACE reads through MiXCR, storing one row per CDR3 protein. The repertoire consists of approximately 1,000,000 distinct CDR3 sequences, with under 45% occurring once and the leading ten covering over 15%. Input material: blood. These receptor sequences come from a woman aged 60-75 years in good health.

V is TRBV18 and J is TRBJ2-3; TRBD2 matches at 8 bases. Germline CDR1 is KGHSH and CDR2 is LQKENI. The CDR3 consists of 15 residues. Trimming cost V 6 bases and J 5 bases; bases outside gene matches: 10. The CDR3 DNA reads TGTGCCAGCTCGCTAACACAAGCGGGGGTAGATACGCAGTATTTT. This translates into CASSLTQAGVDTQYF.

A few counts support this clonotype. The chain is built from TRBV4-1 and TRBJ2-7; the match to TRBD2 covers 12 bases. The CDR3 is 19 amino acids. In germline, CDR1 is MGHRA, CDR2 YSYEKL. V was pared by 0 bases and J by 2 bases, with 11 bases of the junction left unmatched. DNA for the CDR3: TGCGCCAGCAGCCAAGAGGGACTACTAGCGGGAGGTCCCCCCTACGAGCAGTACTTC. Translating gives CASSQEGLLAGGPPYEQYF.

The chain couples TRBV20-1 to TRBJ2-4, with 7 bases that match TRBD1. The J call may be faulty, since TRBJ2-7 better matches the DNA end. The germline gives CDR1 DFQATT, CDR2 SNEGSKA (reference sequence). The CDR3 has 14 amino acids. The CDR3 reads CSAWSGTAAYEQYF. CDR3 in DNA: TGCAGTGCTTGGTCCGGGACAGCGGCCTACGAGCAGTACTTC.

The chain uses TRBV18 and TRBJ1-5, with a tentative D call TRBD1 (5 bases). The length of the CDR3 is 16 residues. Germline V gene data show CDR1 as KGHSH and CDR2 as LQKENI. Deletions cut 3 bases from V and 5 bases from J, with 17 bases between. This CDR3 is CASSPPGAGTHQPQHF. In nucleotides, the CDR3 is TGTGCCAGCTCACCTCCCGGGGCAGGAACTCATCAGCCCCAGCATTTT.

DNA for the CDR3: TGTGCCAGCAGCAAAGGTCCCGGGACAGGTTCTGGGGCCAACGTCCTGACTTTC. This sequence encodes CASSKGPGTGSGANVLTF. The V and J genes are TRBV21-1 and TRBJ2-6; the tabulated D call, TRBD1, remains unverified against the DNA. TRBV21-1 counts as a pseudogene. This CDR3 has 18 amino acids.

The CDR3 DNA follows: TGTGCCAGCAATACACACGGGGAAACCAAAGAGGAGGCTAGCAATCAGCCCCAGCATTTT. This codes for CASNTHGETKEEASNQPQHF. The chain joins TRBV6-1 to TRBJ1-5; D is uncertain. The CDR3 spans 20 residues. Germline CDR1 reads MNHNS; CDR2 reads SASEGT. Trimming left V 7 bases short and J 0 bases short, with 28 bases between.

CDR3 region: CASSSSGGGYEQYF. In DNA, the CDR3 is TGTGCCAGCTCATCTAGCGGAGGGGGCTACGAGCAGTACTTC. V gene TRBV28 combines with J gene TRBJ2-7; D perhaps matches TRBD2 (7 bases). The CDR3 length is 14 residues. Germline assignment: CDR1 MDHEN and CDR2 SYDVKM. Trimming took off 8 bases at V and 3 bases at J, with 17 bases between the two ends.

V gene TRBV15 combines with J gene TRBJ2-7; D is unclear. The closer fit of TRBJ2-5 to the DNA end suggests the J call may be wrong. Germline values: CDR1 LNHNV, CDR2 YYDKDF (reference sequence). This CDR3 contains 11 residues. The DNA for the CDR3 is TGTGCCACCAGCAGTACGAAGACCCAGTACTTC. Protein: CATSSTKTQYF.

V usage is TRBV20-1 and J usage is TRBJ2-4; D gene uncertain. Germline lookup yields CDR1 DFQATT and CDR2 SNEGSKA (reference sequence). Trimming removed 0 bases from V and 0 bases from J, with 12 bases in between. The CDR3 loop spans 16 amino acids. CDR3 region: CSARDPIRVAKNIQYF. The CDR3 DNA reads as TGCAGTGCTAGAGATCCGATTAGGGTAGCCAAAAACATTCAGTACTTC.

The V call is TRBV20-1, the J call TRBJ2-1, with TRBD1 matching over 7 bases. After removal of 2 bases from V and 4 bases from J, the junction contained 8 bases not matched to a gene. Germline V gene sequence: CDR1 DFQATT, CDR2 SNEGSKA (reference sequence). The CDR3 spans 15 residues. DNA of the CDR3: TGCAGTGCTAGAATGGGACAGAGATATTACAATGAGCAGTTCTTC. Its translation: CSARMGQRYYNEQFF.

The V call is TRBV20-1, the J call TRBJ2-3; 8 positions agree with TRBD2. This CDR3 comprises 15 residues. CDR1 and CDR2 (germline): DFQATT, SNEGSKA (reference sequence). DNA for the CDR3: TGCAGGCTCTCGCGGGTCCGGGAGGGTACAGATACGCAGTATTTT. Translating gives CRLSRVREGTDTQYF.

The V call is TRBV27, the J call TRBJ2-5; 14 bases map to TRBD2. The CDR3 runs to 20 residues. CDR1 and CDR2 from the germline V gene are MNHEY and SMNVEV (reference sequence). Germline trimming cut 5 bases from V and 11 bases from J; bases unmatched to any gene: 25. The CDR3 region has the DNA TGTGCCAGCAGTCCCGGGACTAGCGGGAGTGTTATCCTCCTCACAAGTGAGCAGTACTTC. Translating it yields CASSPGTSGSVILLTSEQYF.

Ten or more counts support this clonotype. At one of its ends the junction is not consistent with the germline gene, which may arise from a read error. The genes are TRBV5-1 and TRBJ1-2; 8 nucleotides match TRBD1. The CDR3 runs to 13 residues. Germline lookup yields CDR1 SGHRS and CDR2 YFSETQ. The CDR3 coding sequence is TGTGCCAGCAGCCTGACAGGGGACTATGGCTACACCTTC. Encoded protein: CASSLTGDYGYTF. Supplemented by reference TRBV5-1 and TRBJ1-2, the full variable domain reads KAGVTQTPRYLIKTRGQQVTLSCSPISGHRSVSWYQQTPGQGLQFLFEYFSETQRNKGNFPGRFSGRQFSNSRSEMNVSTLELGDSALYLCASSLTGDYGYTFGSGTRLTVV.

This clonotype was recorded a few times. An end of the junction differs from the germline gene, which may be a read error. Written as DNA, the CDR3 is TGTGCCAGCAGCCTAGCGGGAATAAACGAGCAGTACTTC. Translated, it gives CASSLAGINEQYF. This chain joins TRBV7-9 and TRBJ2-7; the match to TRBD2 covers 9 bases. This CDR3 has 13 residues. Germline V CDR1 and CDR2: SEHNR, FQNEAQ (reference sequence). Drawing the rest from reference TRBV7-9 and TRBJ2-7, the complete variable domain is DTGVSQNPRHKITKRGQNVTFRCDPISEHNRLYWYRQTLGQGPEFLTYFQNEAQLEKSRLLSDRFSAERPKGSFSTLEIQRTEQGDSAMYLCASSLAGINEQYFGPGTRLTVT.

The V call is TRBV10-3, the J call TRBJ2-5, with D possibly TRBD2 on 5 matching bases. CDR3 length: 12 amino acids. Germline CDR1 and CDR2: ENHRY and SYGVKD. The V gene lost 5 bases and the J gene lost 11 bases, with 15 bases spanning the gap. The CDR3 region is CAISTTGNEQYF. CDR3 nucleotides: TGTGCCATCAGTACGACGGGGAATGAGCAGTACTTC.

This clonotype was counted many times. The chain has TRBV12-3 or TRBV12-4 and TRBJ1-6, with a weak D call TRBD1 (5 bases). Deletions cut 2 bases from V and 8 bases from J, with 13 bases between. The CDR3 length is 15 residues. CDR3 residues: CASSLSSRGDSPLHF. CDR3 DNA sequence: TGTGCCAGCAGTTTATCTAGCCGGGGGGATTCACCCCTCCACTTT.

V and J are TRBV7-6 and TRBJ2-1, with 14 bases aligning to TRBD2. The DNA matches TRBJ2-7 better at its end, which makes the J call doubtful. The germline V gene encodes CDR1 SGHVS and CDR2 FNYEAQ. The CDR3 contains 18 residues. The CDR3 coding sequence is TGTGCCAGCAGCTTGGGACTAGCGGGAGCCGTGGCCCTACAAGAGCAGTACTTC. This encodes CASSLGLAGAVALQEQYF.

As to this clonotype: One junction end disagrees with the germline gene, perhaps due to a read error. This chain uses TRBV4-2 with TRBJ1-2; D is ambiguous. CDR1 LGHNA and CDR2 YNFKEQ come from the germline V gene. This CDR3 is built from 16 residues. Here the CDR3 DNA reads TGTGCCAGCAGTCAAGAGTGGGCAGCCCGGGCGGATGGCTACACCTTC. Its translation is CASSQEWAARADGYTF.

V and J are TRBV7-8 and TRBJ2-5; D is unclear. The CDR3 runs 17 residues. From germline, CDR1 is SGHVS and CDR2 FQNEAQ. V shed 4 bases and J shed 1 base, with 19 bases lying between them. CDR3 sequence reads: CASSYLSGRTAQETQYF. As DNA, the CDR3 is TGTGCCAGCAGCTACCTGTCTGGCCGGACGGCCCAAGAGACCCAGTACTTC.

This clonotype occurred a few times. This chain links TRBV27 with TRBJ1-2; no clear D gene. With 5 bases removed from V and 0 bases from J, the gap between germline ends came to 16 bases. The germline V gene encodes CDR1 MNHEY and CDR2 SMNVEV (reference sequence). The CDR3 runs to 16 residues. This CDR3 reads CASSPGVIPTNYGYTF. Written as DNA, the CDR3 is TGTGCCAGCAGTCCCGGGGTTATCCCGACTAACTATGGCTACACCTTC.

The CDR3 region has the DNA TGTGCTAGTGGAGTCACAGGGATCCAGTACTTC. It encodes CASGVTGIQYF. V gene TRBV12-5 combines with J gene TRBJ2-5, with a possible D match to TRBD1 (6 bases). Germline V CDR1 and CDR2: LGHNT, FRNRAP. The CDR3 is 11 amino acids. V was shortened by 6 bases and J by 10 bases, with 12 bases between the two germline ends.

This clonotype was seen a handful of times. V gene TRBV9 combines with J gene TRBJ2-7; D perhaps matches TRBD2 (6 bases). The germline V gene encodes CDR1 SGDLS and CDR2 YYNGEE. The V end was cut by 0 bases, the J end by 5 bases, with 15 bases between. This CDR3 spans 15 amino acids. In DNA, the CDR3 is TGTGCCAGCAGCGTAGTGGGATCGGGGGTCGACGAGCAGTACTTC. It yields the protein CASSVVGSGVDEQYF. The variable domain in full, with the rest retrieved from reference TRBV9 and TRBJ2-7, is DSGVTQTPKHLITATGQRVTLRCSPRSGDLSVYWYQQSLDQGLQFLIQYYNGEERAKGNILERFSAQQFPDLHSELNLSSLELGDSALYFCASSVVGSGVDEQYFGPGTRLTVT.

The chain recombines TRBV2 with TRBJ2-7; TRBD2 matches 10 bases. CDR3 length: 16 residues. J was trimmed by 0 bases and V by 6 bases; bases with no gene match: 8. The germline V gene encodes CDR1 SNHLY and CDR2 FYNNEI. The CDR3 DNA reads TGTGCCAGCAGAACCGGGACTAGCGCAATCTCCTACGAGCAGTACTTC. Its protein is CASRTGTSAISYEQYF.

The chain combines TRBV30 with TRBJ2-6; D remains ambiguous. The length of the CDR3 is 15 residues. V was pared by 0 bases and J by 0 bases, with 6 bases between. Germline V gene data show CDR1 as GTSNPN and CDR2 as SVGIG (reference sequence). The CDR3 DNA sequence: TGTGCCTGGAGTGTACTGGGCTCTGGGGCCAACGTCCTGACTTTC. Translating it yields CAWSVLGSGANVLTF.

The CDR3 nucleotides are TGTGCCAGCAGCGAGGCAGCCCTGAGCTCCTACGAGCAGTACTTC. It translates to CASSEAALSSYEQYF. The chain carries TRBV7-2 and TRBJ2-7; unclear D gene. V was clipped by 5 bases and J by 0 bases, with 14 bases between them. This CDR3 is 15 amino acids long. CDR1 is SGHTA and CDR2 is FQGNSA in the germline V gene. The variable domain in full, completed from reference TRBV7-2 and TRBJ2-7, reads GAGVSQSPSNKVTEKGKDVELRCDPISGHTALYWYRQSLGQGLEFLIYFQGNSAPDKSGLPSDRFSAERTGGSVSTLTIQRTQQEDSAVYLCASSEAALSSYEQYFGPGTRLTVT.

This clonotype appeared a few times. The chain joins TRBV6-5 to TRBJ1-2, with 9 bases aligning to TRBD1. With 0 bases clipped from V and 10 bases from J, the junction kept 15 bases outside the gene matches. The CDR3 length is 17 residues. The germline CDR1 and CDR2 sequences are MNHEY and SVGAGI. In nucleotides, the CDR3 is TGTGCCAGCAGTTACTCACAGGGGGCCCTAATAACTATGCCCTACACCTTC. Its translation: CASSYSQGALITMPYTF.

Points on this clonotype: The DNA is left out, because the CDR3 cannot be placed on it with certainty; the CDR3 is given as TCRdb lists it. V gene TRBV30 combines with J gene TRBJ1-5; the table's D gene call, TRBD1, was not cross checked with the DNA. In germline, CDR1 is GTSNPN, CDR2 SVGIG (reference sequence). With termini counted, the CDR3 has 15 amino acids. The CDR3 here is CAWSFGTGANQPKHF.

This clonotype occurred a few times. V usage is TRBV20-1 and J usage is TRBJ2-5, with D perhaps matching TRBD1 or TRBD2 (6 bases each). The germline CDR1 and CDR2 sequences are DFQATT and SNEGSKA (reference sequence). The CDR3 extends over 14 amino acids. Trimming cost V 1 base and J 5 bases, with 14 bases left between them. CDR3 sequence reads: CSARVTQGRETQYF. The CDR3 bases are TGCAGTGCTAGAGTGACCCAGGGGAGGGAGACCCAGTACTTC.